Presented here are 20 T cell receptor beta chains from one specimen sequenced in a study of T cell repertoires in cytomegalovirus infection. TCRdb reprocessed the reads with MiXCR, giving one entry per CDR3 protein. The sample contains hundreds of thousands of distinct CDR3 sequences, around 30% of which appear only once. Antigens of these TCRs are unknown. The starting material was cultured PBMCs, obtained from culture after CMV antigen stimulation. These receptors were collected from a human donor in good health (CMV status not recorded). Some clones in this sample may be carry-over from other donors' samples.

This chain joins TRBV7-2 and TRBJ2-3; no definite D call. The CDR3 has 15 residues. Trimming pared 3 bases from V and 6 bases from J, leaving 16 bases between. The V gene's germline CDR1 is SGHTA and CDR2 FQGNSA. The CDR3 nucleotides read TGTGCCAGCAGCTTTGTAGCCCCCACGAGCGATACGCAGTATTTT. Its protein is CASSFVAPTSDTQYF.

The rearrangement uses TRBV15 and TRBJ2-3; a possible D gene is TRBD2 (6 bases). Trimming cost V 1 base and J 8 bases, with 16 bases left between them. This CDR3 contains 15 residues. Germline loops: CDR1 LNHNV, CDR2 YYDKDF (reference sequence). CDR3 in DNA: TGTGCCACCAGCAGAGGCGGGATATTTGGTGGTACGCAGTATTTT. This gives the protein CATSRGGIFGGTQYF.

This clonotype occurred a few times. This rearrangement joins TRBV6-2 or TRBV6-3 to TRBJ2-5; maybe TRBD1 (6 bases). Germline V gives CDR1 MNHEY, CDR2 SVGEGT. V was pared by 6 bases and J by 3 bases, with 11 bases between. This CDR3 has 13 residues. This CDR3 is CASSGQGKETQYF. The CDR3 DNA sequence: TGTGCCAGCAGCGGTCAGGGGAAAGAGACCCAGTACTTC.

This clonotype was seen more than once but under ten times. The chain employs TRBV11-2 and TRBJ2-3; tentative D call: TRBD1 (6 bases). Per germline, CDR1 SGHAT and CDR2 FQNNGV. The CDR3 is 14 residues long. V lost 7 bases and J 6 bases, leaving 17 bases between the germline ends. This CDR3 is CASNPGSGVDTQYF. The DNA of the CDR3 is TGTGCCAGCAATCCTGGGTCAGGGGTGGATACGCAGTATTTT.

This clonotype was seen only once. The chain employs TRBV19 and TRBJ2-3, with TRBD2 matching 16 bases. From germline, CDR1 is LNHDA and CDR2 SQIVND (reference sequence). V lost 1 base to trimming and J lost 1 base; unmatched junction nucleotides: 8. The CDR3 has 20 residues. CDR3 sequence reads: CASSIATGLAGGGGTDTQYF. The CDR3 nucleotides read TGTGCCAGTAGTATAGCCACGGGACTAGCGGGAGGGGGAGGCACAGATACGCAGTATTTT.

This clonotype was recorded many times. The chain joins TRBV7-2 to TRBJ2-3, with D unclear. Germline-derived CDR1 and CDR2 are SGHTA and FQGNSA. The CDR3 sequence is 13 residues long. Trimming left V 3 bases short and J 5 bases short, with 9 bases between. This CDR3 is CASSLERLDTQYF. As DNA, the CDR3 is TGTGCCAGCAGCTTGGAAAGGTTAGATACGCAGTATTTT.

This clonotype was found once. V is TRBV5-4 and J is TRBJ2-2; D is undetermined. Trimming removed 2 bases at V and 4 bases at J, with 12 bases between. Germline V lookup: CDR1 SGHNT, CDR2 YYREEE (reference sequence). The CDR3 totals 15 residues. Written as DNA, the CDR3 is TGTGCCAGCAGCTTTCGCGCCGGGTTCACCGGGGAGCTGTTTTTT. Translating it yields CASSFRAGFTGELFF.

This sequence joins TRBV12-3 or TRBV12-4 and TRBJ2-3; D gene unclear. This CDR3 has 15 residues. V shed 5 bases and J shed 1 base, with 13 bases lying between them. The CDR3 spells CASSRRILGTDTQYF. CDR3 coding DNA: TGTGCCAGCAGTCGCAGGATACTTGGCACAGATACGCAGTATTTT.

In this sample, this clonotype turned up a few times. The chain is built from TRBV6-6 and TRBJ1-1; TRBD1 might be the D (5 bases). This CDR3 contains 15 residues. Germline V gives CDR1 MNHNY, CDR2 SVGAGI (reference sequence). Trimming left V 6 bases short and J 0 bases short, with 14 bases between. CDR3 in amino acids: CASRHRDGLNTEAFF. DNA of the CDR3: TGTGCCAGCAGACACCGGGACGGACTGAACACTGAAGCTTTCTTT.

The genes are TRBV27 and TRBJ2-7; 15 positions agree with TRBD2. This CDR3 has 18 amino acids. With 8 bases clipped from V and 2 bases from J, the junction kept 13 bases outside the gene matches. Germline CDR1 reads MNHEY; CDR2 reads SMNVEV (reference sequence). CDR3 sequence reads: CASGPLGLAGGGTYEQYV. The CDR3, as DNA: TGTGCCAGCGGCCCATTGGGACTAGCGGGAGGAGGTACCTACGAGCAGTACGTC.

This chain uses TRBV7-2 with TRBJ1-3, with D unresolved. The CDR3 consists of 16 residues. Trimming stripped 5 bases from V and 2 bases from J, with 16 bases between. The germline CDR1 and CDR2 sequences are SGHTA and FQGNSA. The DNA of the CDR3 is TGTGCCAGCAGCGAACGATGGCGCGCGCCTGGAAACACCATATATTTT. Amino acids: CASSERWRAPGNTIYF. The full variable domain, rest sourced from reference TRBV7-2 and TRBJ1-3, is GAGVSQSPSNKVTEKGKDVELRCDPISGHTALYWYRQSLGQGLEFLIYFQGNSAPDKSGLPSDRFSAERTGGSVSTLTIQRTQQEDSAVYLCASSERWRAPGNTIYFGEGSWLTVV.

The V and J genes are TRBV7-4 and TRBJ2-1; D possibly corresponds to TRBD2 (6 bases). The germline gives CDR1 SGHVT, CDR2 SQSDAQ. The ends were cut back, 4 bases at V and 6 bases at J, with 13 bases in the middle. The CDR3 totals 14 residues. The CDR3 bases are TGTGCCAGCAGCTCTAGCGTCCAATCCAATGAGCAGTTCTTC. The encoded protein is CASSSSVQSNEQFF. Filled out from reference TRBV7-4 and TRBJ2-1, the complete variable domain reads GAGVSQSPRYKVAKRGRDVALRCDSISGHVTLYWYRQTLGQGSEVLTYSQSDAQRDKSGRPSGRFSAERPERSVSTLKIQRTEQGDSAVYLCASSSSVQSNEQFFGPGTRLTVL.

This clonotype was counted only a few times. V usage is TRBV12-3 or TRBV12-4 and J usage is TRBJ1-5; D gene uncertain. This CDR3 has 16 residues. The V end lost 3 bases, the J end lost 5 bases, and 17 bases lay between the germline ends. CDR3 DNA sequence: TGTGCCAGCAGTTTTTTGGCCCCCGGACCTGATCAGCCCCAGCATTTT. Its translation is CASSFLAPGPDQPQHF.

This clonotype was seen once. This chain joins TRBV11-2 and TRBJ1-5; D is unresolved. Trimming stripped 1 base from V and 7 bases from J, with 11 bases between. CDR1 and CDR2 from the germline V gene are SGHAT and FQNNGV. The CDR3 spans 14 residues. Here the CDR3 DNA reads TGTGCCAGCAGCTTAGCGGGAGGGATCCAGCCCCAGCATTTT. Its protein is CASSLAGGIQPQHF.

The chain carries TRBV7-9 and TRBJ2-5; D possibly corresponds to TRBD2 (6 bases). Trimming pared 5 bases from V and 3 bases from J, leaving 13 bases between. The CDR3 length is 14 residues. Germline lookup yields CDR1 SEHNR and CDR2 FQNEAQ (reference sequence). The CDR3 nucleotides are TGTGCCAGCAGCGAATGGGTAGCGGAAGAGACCCAGTACTTC. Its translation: CASSEWVAEETQYF.

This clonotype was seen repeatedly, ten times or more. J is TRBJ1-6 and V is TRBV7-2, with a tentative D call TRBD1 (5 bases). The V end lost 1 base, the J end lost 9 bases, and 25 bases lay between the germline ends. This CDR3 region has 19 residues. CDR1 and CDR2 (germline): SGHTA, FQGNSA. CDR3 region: CASSLETFAGPFYLSPLHF. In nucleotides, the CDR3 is TGTGCCAGCAGCTTAGAAACTTTCGCAGGGCCGTTTTATCTTTCACCCCTCCACTTT.

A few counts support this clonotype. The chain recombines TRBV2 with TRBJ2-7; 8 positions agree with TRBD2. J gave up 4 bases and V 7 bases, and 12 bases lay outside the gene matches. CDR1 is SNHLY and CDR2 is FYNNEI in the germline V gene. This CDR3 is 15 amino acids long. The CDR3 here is CASKVSQREPYEQYF. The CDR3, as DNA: TGTGCCAGCAAAGTCTCACAGCGGGAGCCTTACGAGCAGTACTTC.

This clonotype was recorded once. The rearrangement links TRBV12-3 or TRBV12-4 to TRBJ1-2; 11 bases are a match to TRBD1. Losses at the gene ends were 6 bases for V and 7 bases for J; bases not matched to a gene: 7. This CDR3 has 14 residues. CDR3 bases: TGTGCCAGCAGCCCGGACAGGGGGCTGGGTGGCTACACCTTC. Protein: CASSPDRGLGGYTF.

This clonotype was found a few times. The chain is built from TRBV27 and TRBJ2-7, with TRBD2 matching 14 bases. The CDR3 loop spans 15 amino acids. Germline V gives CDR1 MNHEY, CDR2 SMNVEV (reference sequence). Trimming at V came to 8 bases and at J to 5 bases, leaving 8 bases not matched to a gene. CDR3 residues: CASRPGTSGRNEQYV. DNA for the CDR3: TGTGCCAGCCGCCCCGGGACTAGCGGGAGAAACGAGCAGTACGTC.

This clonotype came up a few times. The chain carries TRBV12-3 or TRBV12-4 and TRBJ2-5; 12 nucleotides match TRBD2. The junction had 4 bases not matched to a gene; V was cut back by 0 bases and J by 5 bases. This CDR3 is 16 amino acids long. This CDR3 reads CASSLALAGGAETQYF. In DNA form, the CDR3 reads TGTGCCAGCAGTTTAGCGCTAGCGGGAGGGGCGGAGACCCAGTACTTC.